This T cell receptor (beta chain) was found in a study of T-cell memory formation after mild COVID-19. Regarding the study as a whole: Balance between CD4 and CD8 was seen in clones contracting day 15 to 85, and a CD4+ lean was seen in later expanders. Researchers found some responding clones in pre-infection memory, a sign that cross-reactive memory joined.

V was pared by 0 bases and J by 3 bases, with 8 bases of the junction left unmatched. Germline assignment: CDR1 DFQATT and CDR2 SNEGSKA (reference sequence). This CDR3 spans 15 amino acids. This clonotype was observed a handful of times. Its target is not known. MiXCR, applied by TCRdb to the 5' RACE reads, yields one record per CDR3 protein. Among a few hundred thousand distinct CDR3 sequences listed, 20% to 25% were seen once. The chain recombines TRBV20-1 with TRBJ2-7; TRBD2 aligns across 7 bases. This sequence was found in an adult woman who had mild COVID-19 (a few samples of this study predate the infection). Cell type and time point are not known. Sample: PBMCs or a T cell subset sorted from them (not recorded which). This chain's CDR3 is CSARDLAGDRYEQYF. DNA of the CDR3: TGCAGTGCTAGAGATCTCGCGGGAGACCGCTACGAGCAGTACTTC.